A single sample is the source of the 21 T cell receptor beta chains below, sequenced in a study of technical replicates of blood from a handful of donors. Measured with immunoSEQ multiplex PCR; TCRdb has only the in-frame clones, and not every one. The sample has tens of thousands of clones; 90% to 95% are singletons. The sequenced sample was T cells isolated from PBMCs. These receptors originate from a human donor in good health.

The chain joins TRBV13 to TRBJ1-1; 8 bases are shared with TRBD1. The ends lost 2 bases at V and 5 bases at J; junction bases unmatched: 10. This CDR3 spans 16 amino acids. Germline CDR1 PRHDT, CDR2 FYEKMQ (reference sequence). The CDR3 protein is CASSLLPGGAGTEAFF. The CDR3 nucleotides read TGTGCCAGCAGCTTATTGCCAGGGGGCGCGGGTACTGAAGCTTTCTTT.

The CDR3 DNA reads as TGTGCCAGCAGCTTATTCTTACAGACCTACGAGCAGTACTTC. It specifies CASSLFLQTYEQYF. This chain uses TRBV11-2 with TRBJ2-7; D is undetermined. The V end was cut by 2 bases, the J end by 2 bases, with 10 bases between. Germline assignment: CDR1 SGHAT and CDR2 FQNNGV. The CDR3 extends over 14 amino acids.

For the CDR3, the DNA is TGTGCCAGCAGCGTGACAGGGGGACCACTAGCGGGAGGGGTTGAGCAGTTCTTC. This gives the protein CASSVTGGPLAGGVEQFF. This chain uses TRBV9 with TRBJ2-1, with 13 positions matching TRBD2. Trimming took 2 bases from V and 9 from J; bases not matched to a gene: 14. The CDR3 loop spans 18 amino acids. Per germline, CDR1 SGDLS and CDR2 YYNGEE.

The gene calls are TRBV19 and TRBJ2-1, with 7 bases identical to TRBD2. There are 14 residues in the CDR3. CDR1 and CDR2 (germline): LNHDA, SQIVND (reference sequence). The V segment lost 4 bases and the J segment 4 bases; nucleotides outside the gene matches: 4. In nucleotides, the CDR3 is TGTGCCAGTAGTACCCTAGCGGAGTACAATGAGCAGTTCTTC. Translated, it gives CASSTLAEYNEQFF. Looking up the rest from reference TRBV19 and TRBJ2-1 gives the full variable domain: DGGITQSPKYLFRKEGQNVTLSCEQNLNHDAMYWYRQDPGQGLRLIYYSQIVNDFQKGDIAEGYSVSREKKESFPLTVTSAQKNPTAFYLCASSTLAEYNEQFFGPGTRLTVL.

The rearrangement links TRBV14 to TRBJ2-1, with a tentative D call TRBD1 (5 bases). V lost 5 bases to trimming and J lost 4 bases, with 9 bases between them. The germline V gene has CDR1 SGHDN and CDR2 FVKESK. This CDR3 spans 13 amino acids. The CDR3 nucleotides are TGTGCCAGCAGCAGGGGTACGTACAATGAGCAGTTCTTC. Amino acid sequence: CASSRGTYNEQFF.

V usage is TRBV7-2 and J usage is TRBJ2-7, with D perhaps TRBD1 (6 bases). Between the trimmed V and J ends, which lost 1 base and 6 bases, there was a span of 10 bases. CDR3 size: 13 residues. Per germline, CDR1 SGHTA and CDR2 FQGNSA. Here the CDR3 reads CASSLGRGGEQYF. CDR3 sequence (DNA): TGTGCCAGCAGCTTAGGTAGAGGGGGCGAGCAGTACTTC. Using reference TRBV7-2 and TRBJ2-7 for the parts outside the CDR3, the full variable domain is GAGVSQSPSNKVTEKGKDVELRCDPISGHTALYWYRQSLGQGLEFLIYFQGNSAPDKSGLPSDRFSAERTGGSVSTLTIQRTQQEDSAVYLCASSLGRGGEQYFGPGTRLTVT.

The chain employs TRBV2 and TRBJ1-2; 11 nucleotides align to TRBD1. The CDR3 is 15 residues long. V shed 6 bases, J shed 6 bases, and the junction held 9 bases outside the gene matches. Germline V gene data show CDR1 as SNHLY and CDR2 as FYNNEI. This CDR3 reads CASRGNRDRGNGYTF. DNA for the CDR3: TGTGCCAGCAGAGGCAACCGGGACAGGGGGAATGGCTACACCTTC.

This chain joins TRBV11-1 and TRBJ1-1, with TRBD1 identical over 7 bases. Trimming at V came to 2 bases and at J to 3 bases, leaving 3 bases not matched to a gene. The V gene's germline CDR1 is SGHAT and CDR2 FQDESV (reference sequence). The CDR3 consists of 14 residues. CDR3 sequence reads: CASSLTGEDTEAFF. The DNA of the CDR3 is TGTGCCAGCAGCTTAACAGGGGAGGACACTGAAGCTTTCTTT.

This chain links TRBV5-5 with TRBJ1-1, with TRBD1 matching 9 bases. V shed 1 base, J shed 2 bases, and the junction held 0 bases outside the gene matches. This CDR3 has 14 amino acids. Germline V gene sequence: CDR1 SGHKS, CDR2 YYEKEE (reference sequence). In DNA form, the CDR3 reads TGTGCCAGCAGCTTGACAGGGGGCAACACTGAAGCTTTCTTT. Translating gives CASSLTGGNTEAFF.

There are many counts of this clone. The genes are TRBV6-4 and TRBJ2-6, with 9 positions matching TRBD2. The germline V gene encodes CDR1 MRHNA and CDR2 SNTAGT. V shed 0 bases and J 2 bases; nucleotides not matched to a gene: 2. The CDR3 consists of 17 residues. The CDR3 bases are TGTGCCAGCAGTGACTCGTCTAGCGGGACTGGGGCCAACGTCCTGACTTTC. Translating gives CASSDSSSGTGANVLTF.

The chain links TRBV6-5 to TRBJ1-3; weak D call: TRBD1 (6 bases). Germline CDR1 MNHEY, CDR2 SVGAGI. Trimming left V 0 bases short and J 4 bases short, with 7 bases between. The CDR3 has 14 amino acids. CDR3 residues: CASSYSQGGNTIYF. The CDR3 region has the DNA TGTGCCAGCAGTTACTCACAGGGAGGAAACACCATATATTTT.

As concerns this clone: A read error may produce the germline difference seen at one junction end. This chain connects TRBV7-7 to TRBJ2-1; 15 bases line up with TRBD2. The CDR3 loop spans 17 amino acids. CDR1 and CDR2 (germline): SSHAT, FNYEAQ (reference sequence). This chain's CDR3 is CASSLERGLAGGHEQFF. The CDR3 region has the DNA TGTGCTAGCAGCTTAGAGCGGGGACTAGCGGGAGGTCATGAGCAGTTCTTC.

This rearrangement joins TRBV2 to TRBJ2-2; 8 bases agree with TRBD2. Germline V CDR1 and CDR2: SNHLY, FYNNEI. J was trimmed by 6 bases and V by 7 bases; bases with no gene match: 7. There are 14 residues in the CDR3. The CDR3 sequence is CASNLREVAGELFF. The CDR3 region has the DNA TGTGCCAGCAACTTGCGGGAGGTAGCCGGGGAGCTGTTTTTT.

This chain uses TRBV4-3 with TRBJ2-5; D not certain. This CDR3 spans 15 amino acids. Per germline, CDR1 LGHNA and CDR2 YSLEER. The V end was cut by 0 bases, the J end by 1 base, with 9 bases between. The CDR3 DNA reads TGCGCCAGCAGCCAAGATTTGTACAGCCAAGAGACCCAGTACTTC. Residues: CASSQDLYSQETQYF.

The genes are TRBV19 and TRBJ1-2; 7 bases are a match to TRBD1. There are 13 residues in the CDR3. Germline CDR1 reads LNHDA; CDR2 reads SQIVND (reference sequence). After removal of 9 bases from V and 2 bases from J, the junction contained 6 bases not matched to a gene. CDR3 amino acids: CASTPGQNYGYTF. The CDR3 coding sequence is TGTGCCAGCACCCCGGGACAGAACTATGGCTACACCTTC.

The CDR3 bases are TGTGCCAGAGACAGCCCTACCGGGGAGCTGTTTTTT. Its translation is CARDSPTGELFF. This chain uses TRBV2 with TRBJ2-2; tentatively, D is TRBD1 (5 bases). The germline V and J ends were trimmed by 9 bases and 5 bases, with 10 bases remaining between them. The CDR3 length is 12 residues. CDR1 and CDR2 from the germline V gene are SNHLY and FYNNEI.

The chain links TRBV7-3 to TRBJ2-5, with a possible D match to TRBD2 (5 bases). The germline CDR1 and CDR2 sequences are SGHTA and FQGTGA. This CDR3 is built from 14 residues. Trimming took off 2 bases at V and 5 bases at J, with 12 bases between the two ends. CDR3 DNA: TGTGCCAGCAGCTTAGCCGGGAAGGGTGAGACCCAGTACTTC. Translating it yields CASSLAGKGETQYF.

This chain connects TRBV5-5 to TRBJ2-7; unclear D gene. CDR3 length: 14 residues. V dropped 3 bases and J dropped 2 bases, with 12 bases sitting between them. Germline V gene sequence: CDR1 SGHKS, CDR2 YYEKEE (reference sequence). The CDR3 nucleotides read TGTGCCAGCAGCTATGAGACAATTACCTACGAGCAGTACTTC. This gives the protein CASSYETITYEQYF.

This clone was seen more than once but under ten times. CDR3 DNA sequence: TGTGCCTCGGGGGAGGGGAGTAACTATGGCTACACCTTC. Protein: CASGEGSNYGYTF. V usage is TRBV9 and J usage is TRBJ1-2; perhaps TRBD1 as D (5 bases). V dropped 10 bases and J dropped 1 base, with 14 bases sitting between them. Germline loops: CDR1 SGDLS, CDR2 YYNGEE. The CDR3 totals 13 residues.

This clone was detected a few times. The rearrangement links TRBV7-3 to TRBJ1-1, with 7 nucleotides matching TRBD1. The trim removed 5 bases at V and 6 bases at J, leaving 9 bases unmatched. CDR3 length equals 14 residues. CDR1 is SGHTA and CDR2 is FQGTGA in the germline V gene. The CDR3 bases are TGTGCCAGCAGCATGACAGGGATTCCCGCTGAAGCTTTCTTT. This encodes CASSMTGIPAEAFF.

The rearrangement uses TRBV27 and TRBJ2-7; 8 nucleotides match TRBD1. This CDR3 has 14 amino acids. CDR1 is MNHEY, CDR2 SMNVEV, per germline (reference sequence). V gave up 10 bases and J gave up 1 base; unmatched junction bases: 9. The DNA for the CDR3 is TGTGCCACTATAGACAGGGGTAGGTCCTACGAGCAGTACTTC. Its protein product is CATIDRGRSYEQYF.